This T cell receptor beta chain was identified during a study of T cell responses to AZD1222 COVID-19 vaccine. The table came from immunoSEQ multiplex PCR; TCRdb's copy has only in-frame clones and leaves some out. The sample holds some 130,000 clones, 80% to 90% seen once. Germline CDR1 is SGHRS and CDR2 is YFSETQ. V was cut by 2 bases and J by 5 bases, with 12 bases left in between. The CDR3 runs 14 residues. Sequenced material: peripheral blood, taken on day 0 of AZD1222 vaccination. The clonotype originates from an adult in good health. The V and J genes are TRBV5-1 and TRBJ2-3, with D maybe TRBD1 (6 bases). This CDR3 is CASSFVRGKDTQYF. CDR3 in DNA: TGCGCCAGCAGCTTTGTCAGGGGCAAAGATACGCAGTATTTT.